These 13 T cell receptor beta chains were all obtained from the same sample, sequenced in a study of T cells in Graves' hyperthyroidism and ophthalmopathy. From RNA transcripts, TCR beta CDR3 regions were amplified. Researchers ran a first-round RT-PCR on the TCR CDR3 using the HTBI primer set. TCRdb used MiXCR to reprocess the multiplex PCR reads, holding one entry per CDR3 protein. The repertoire holds 250,000 to 300,000 distinct CDR3 sequences, with 12% to 15% as singletons. What was sequenced was blood. These receptors all come from a woman aged 40 to 49 with Graves' hyperthyroidism.

This rearrangement joins TRBV10-3 to TRBJ2-2, with D perhaps TRBD2 (5 bases). The V end was cut by 8 bases, the J end by 5 bases, with 9 bases between. Germline V gene sequence: CDR1 ENHRY, CDR2 SYGVKD. This CDR3 contains 12 residues. The CDR3 DNA is TGTGCCATCTCGGAGGAGACCGGGGAGCTGTTTTTT. It encodes CAISEETGELFF.

This clonotype occurred many times. The rearrangement links TRBV19 to TRBJ1-1, with D perhaps matching TRBD1 (6 bases). V lost 1 base, J lost 4 bases, and 10 bases lay in between. The CDR3 runs to 14 residues. Germline CDR1 LNHDA, CDR2 SQIVND (reference sequence). Here the CDR3 DNA reads TGTGCCAGTAGTATAGTAGGGGGGGGCACTGAAGCTTTCTTT. Its protein is CASSIVGGGTEAFF. The complete variable domain, with remaining parts taken from reference TRBV19 and TRBJ1-1, reads DGGITQSPKYLFRKEGQNVTLSCEQNLNHDAMYWYRQDPGQGLRLIYYSQIVNDFQKGDIAEGYSVSREKKESFPLTVTSAQKNPTAFYLCASSIVGGGTEAFFGQGTRLTVV.

V gene TRBV6-2 or TRBV6-3 combines with J gene TRBJ2-1, with 7 positions matching TRBD2. The V segment lost 6 bases and the J segment 15 bases; nucleotides outside the gene matches: 11. This CDR3 has 12 residues. Germline V gene lookup returns CDR1 MNHEY and CDR2 SVGEGT. The CDR3 DNA reads TGTGCCAGCAGCCTGTTTGAAGGGAGGGGGTTCTTC. Residues: CASSLFEGRGFF.

This clonotype has ten or more counts. CDR3 amino acids: CASSLGLAGGWEQFF. The CDR3 region has the DNA TGTGCCAGCAGCCTAGGACTAGCGGGAGGATGGGAGCAGTTCTTC. The J gene is TRBJ2-1, the V gene TRBV6-2 or TRBV6-3, with 14 bases lining up with TRBD2. The CDR3 loop spans 15 amino acids. The germline V gene has CDR1 MNHEY and CDR2 SVGEGT. V lost 6 bases and J lost 10; bases outside the gene matches: 8.

In its sample, this clonotype was seen many times. An end of the junction differs from the germline gene, which may be a read error. V is TRBV2 and J is TRBJ2-1, with D perhaps matching TRBD2 (5 bases). The CDR3 spans 13 residues. In germline, CDR1 is SNHLY, CDR2 FYNNEI. CDR3: CASSSASYYEQFF. CDR3 in DNA: TGTGCCAGCAGCTCCGCTAGCTACTATGAGCAGTTCTTC.

This clonotype was detected a few times. The missing conserved phenylalanine or tryptophan at the end of this CDR3 makes a read error likely. The chain links TRBV24-1 to TRBJ1-1; no definite D call. The CDR3 is 13 amino acids. Germline CDR1 reads KGHDR; CDR2 reads SFDVKD. Between the trimmed V and J ends, which lost 2 bases and 1 base, there was a span of 4 bases. The CDR3 spells CATSDYQNTEAFL. Written as DNA, the CDR3 is TGTGCCACCAGTGATTATCAGAACACTGAAGCTTTCCTT.

This clonotype showed up just a few times. V usage is TRBV30 and J usage is TRBJ2-1; the D is unclear. Germline V lookup: CDR1 GTSNPN, CDR2 SVGIG (reference sequence). V was pared by 4 bases and J by 4 bases, with 5 bases between. This CDR3 spans 11 amino acids. CDR3 in DNA: TGTGCCTGGACGACATACAATGAGCAGTTCTTC. Residues: CAWTTYNEQFF.

The chain uses TRBV5-6 and TRBJ1-6; 9 bases agree with TRBD1. V lost 4 bases, J lost 8 bases, and 10 bases stayed unmatched. This CDR3 spans 16 amino acids. Per germline, CDR1 SGHDT and CDR2 YYEEEE. The CDR3, as DNA: TGTGCCAGCAGCGGGACGACAGGGGGTAGGGATTCACCCCTCCACTTT. Translating it yields CASSGTTGGRDSPLHF.

This clonotype was recorded at least ten times. The genes are TRBV7-9 and TRBJ2-1; D possibly corresponds to TRBD2 (6 bases). Trimming took 9 bases from V and 6 from J, leaving 9 bases between them. The CDR3 sequence is 11 residues long. Germline V CDR1 and CDR2: SEHNR, FQNEAQ (reference sequence). Here the CDR3 reads CARGLPNEQFF. For the CDR3, the DNA is TGTGCCAGGGGACTCCCCAATGAGCAGTTCTTC.

The rearrangement links TRBV2 to TRBJ2-6, with D perhaps matching TRBD1 or TRBD2 (7 bases each). The CDR3 covers 15 residues. V lost 8 bases and J lost 0, with 11 bases in between. CDR1 and CDR2 from the germline V gene are SNHLY and FYNNEI. This CDR3 reads CASGRDSSGANVLTF. The CDR3 nucleotides are TGTGCCAGCGGGAGGGACAGCTCTGGGGCCAACGTCCTGACTTTC.

This clonotype was counted a few times. V usage is TRBV7-9 and J usage is TRBJ1-2; possible D gene TRBD1, 5 bases. The CDR3 runs to 13 residues. The ends were cut back, 5 bases at V and 5 bases at J, with 12 bases in the middle. Germline lookup yields CDR1 SEHNR and CDR2 FQNEAQ (reference sequence). The CDR3 DNA is TGTGCCAGCAGCAAAGGGGCAGGGTATGGCTACACCTTC. Translating gives CASSKGAGYGYTF. Drawing the rest from reference TRBV7-9 and TRBJ1-2, the complete variable domain is DTGVSQNPRHKITKRGQNVTFRCDPISEHNRLYWYRQTLGQGPEFLTYFQNEAQLEKSRLLSDRFSAERPKGSFSTLEIQRTEQGDSAMYLCASSKGAGYGYTFGSGTRLTVV.

There are many counts of this clonotype. The chain has TRBV27 and TRBJ2-7, with D hard to call. The germline V and J ends were trimmed by 3 bases and 1 base, with 7 bases remaining between them. Germline V gene lookup returns CDR1 MNHEY and CDR2 SMNVEV (reference sequence). CDR3 size: 13 residues. The CDR3 bases are TGTGCCAGCAGTTTGGCCAGGTCCTACGAGCAGTACTTC. Its translation: CASSLARSYEQYF.

The gene calls are TRBV20-1 and TRBJ1-2, with 8 bases fitting TRBD1. Germline CDR1 DFQATT, CDR2 SNEGSKA (reference sequence). With 3 bases clipped from V and 4 bases from J, the junction kept 13 bases outside the gene matches. This CDR3 has 16 amino acids. DNA of the CDR3: TGCAGTGCTAGCGCCCTAAGGGCCGGACAGGGCTATGGCTACACCTTC. Translation gives CSASALRAGQGYGYTF.